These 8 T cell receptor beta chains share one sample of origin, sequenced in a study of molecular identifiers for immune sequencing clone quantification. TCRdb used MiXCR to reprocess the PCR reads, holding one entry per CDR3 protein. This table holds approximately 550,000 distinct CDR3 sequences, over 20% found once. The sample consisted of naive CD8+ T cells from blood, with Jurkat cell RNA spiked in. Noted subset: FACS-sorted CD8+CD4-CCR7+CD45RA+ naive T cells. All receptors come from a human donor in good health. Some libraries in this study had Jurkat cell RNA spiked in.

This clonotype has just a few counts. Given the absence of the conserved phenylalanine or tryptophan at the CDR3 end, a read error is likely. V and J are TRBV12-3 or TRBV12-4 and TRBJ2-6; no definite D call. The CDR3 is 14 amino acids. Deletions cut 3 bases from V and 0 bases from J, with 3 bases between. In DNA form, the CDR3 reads TGTGCCAGCAGTTTCAGCTCTGGGGCCAACGTCCTGACTCTC. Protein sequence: CASSFSSGANVLTL.

The CDR3 DNA reads as TGCGCCAGCAGCGTGTGGACAGCGAGCTACGAGCAGTACTTC. It encodes CASSVWTASYEQYF. This chain links TRBV5-1 with TRBJ2-7; D is perhaps TRBD1 (6 bases). Germline V gene sequence: CDR1 SGHRS, CDR2 YFSETQ. The CDR3 covers 14 residues. Trimming left V 4 bases short and J 3 bases short, with 14 bases between.

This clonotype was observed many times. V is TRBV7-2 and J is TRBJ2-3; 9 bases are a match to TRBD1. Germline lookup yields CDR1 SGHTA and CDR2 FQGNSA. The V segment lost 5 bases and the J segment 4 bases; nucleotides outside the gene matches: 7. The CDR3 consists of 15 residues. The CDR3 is CASSPLGQGADTQYF. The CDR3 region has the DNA TGTGCCAGCAGCCCCTTGGGACAGGGCGCAGATACGCAGTATTTT.

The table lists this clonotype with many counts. CDR3: CASAPVGGYYEQYF. The DNA for the CDR3 is TGTGCCAGCGCCCCGGTCGGGGGGTACTACGAGCAGTACTTC. The chain joins TRBV27 to TRBJ2-7, with TRBD2 matching over 7 bases. The germline CDR1 and CDR2 sequences are MNHEY and SMNVEV (reference sequence). This CDR3 region has 14 residues. With V trimmed by 8 bases and J by 3 bases, 10 bases remained unmatched.

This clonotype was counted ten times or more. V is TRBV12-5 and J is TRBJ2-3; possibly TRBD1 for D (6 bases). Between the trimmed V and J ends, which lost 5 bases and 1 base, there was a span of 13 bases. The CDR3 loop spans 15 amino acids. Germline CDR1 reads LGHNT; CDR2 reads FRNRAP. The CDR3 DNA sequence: TGTGCTAGTGGTCAAGGGACAACGCGCACAGATACGCAGTATTTT. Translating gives CASGQGTTRTDTQYF.

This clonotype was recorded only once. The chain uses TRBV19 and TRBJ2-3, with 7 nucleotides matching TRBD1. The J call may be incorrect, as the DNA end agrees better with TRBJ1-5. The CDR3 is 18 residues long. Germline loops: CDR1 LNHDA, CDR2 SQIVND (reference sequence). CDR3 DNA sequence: TGTGCCAGTAGTATAGCCCTCGTGCCAGGGGGACACACAGATACGCAGCATTTT. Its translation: CASSIALVPGGHTDTQHF.

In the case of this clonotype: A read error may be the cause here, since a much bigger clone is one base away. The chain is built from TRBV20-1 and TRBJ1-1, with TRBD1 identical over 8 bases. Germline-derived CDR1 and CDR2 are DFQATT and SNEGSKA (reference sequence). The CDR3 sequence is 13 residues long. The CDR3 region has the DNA TGCAGTACTAGGCCGACAGGGGACACTGAAGCTTTCTTT. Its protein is CSTRPTGDTEAFF.

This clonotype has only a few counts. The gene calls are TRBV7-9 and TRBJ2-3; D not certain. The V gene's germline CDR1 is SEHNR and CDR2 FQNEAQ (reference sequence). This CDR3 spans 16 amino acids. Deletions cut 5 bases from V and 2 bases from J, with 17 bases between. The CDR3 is CASSPPDGFHTDTQYF. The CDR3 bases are TGTGCCAGCAGCCCCCCAGACGGTTTTCACACAGATACGCAGTATTTT.